This is a list of T cell receptor beta chains from one sample in a study of blood T cell repertoires in COVID-19. TCRdb's table, derived via immunoSEQ multiplex PCR, lists solely in-frame clones and lacks some. Found here are around 200,000 clones, about 91% of them singletons; the top ten hold about 2.1%. The sequencing sample was made of PBMCs or T cells enriched from blood (not recorded which). The receptor set was obtained from a middle-aged woman with acute COVID-19. Both conserved end residues are part of each CDR3. D genes are given only for firm matches. Expanded clones are given a class, and other clones once, few, many or no size at all.

d_call	v_call	clone_size	cdr3_length	j_call	cdr3_aa	cdr3_nt
.	TRBV15	.	14	TRBJ1-5	CATSQGYSNQPQHF	TGTGCCACCAGTCAGGGTTATAGCAATCAGCCCCAGCATTTT
TRBD2	TRBV3-1/TRBV3-2	.	16	TRBJ2-3	CASSLSSGGATDTQYF	TGTGCCAGCAGCCTTTCTAGCGGGGGGGCCACAGATACGCAGTATTTT
TRBD1	TRBV7-3	.	17	TRBJ1-1	CASSLTIPDRGTTEAFF	TGTGCCAGCAGCTTAACAATTCCGGACAGGGGTACCACTGAAGCTTTCTTT
.	TRBV2	.	14	TRBJ2-1	CASRGGNSYNEQFF	TGTGCCAGCAGGGGCGGGAACTCCTACAATGAGCAGTTCTTC
TRBD1	TRBV19	once	16	TRBJ2-2	CATSKGTGVNTGELFF	TGTGCCACCTCTAAGGGGACAGGCGTTAACACCGGGGAGCTGTTTTTT
.	TRBV2	few	15	TRBJ2-1	CASSETASRYNEQFF	TGTGCCAGCAGTGAGACGGCTAGCAGATACAATGAGCAGTTCTTC
TRBD2	TRBV5-1	.	15	TRBJ2-7	CASSPGTSGGYWQYF	TGCGCCAGCAGCCCGGGGACTAGCGGGGGGTACTGGCAGTACTTC
TRBD1	TRBV30	.	16	TRBJ1-1	CAWLGTAGSMNTEAFF	TGTGCCTGGCTCGGGACAGCAGGATCCATGAACACTGAAGCTTTCTTT
.	TRBV24-1	.	16	TRBJ2-6	CAASGRGISGANVLTF	TGTGCCGCGAGTGGCAGGGGAATCTCTGGGGCCAACGTCCTGACTTTC
.	TRBV7-8	.	14	TRBJ1-2	CASSSSGDNYGYTF	TGTGCCAGCAGCTCGTCAGGGGATAACTATGGCTACACCTTC
.	TRBV18	.	13	TRBJ2-5	CASSRGIEETQYF	TGTGCCAGCTCTCGGGGGATAGAGGAGACCCAGTACTTC
.	TRBV5-1	.	15	TRBJ2-2	CASSLAAVSTGELFF	TGCGCCAGCAGCTTGGCGGCGGTTTCGACCGGGGAGCTGTTTTTT
.	TRBV6-1	.	16	TRBJ1-2	CASSEVDSRAFYGYTF	TGTGCCAGCAGTGAAGTGGACAGTCGGGCATTCTATGGCTACACCTTC
.	TRBV27	.	16	TRBJ2-7	CASSPIQGLGSYEQYF	TGTGCCAGCAGTCCTATCCAGGGGCTTGGATCCTACGAGCAGTACTTC
.	TRBV7-3	.	18	TRBJ1-6	CASSLSPGSIPYNSPLHF	TGTGCCAGCAGCTTAAGTCCAGGTTCTATCCCCTATAATTCACCCCTCCACTTT
TRBD1	TRBV4-1	once	17	TRBJ2-2	CASSHRTTGHNTGELFF	TGCGCCAGCAGCCACCGAACGACAGGGCACAACACCGGGGAGCTGTTTTTT
.	TRBV7-9	.	16	TRBJ2-1	CASSPEELGIYNEQFF	TGTGCCAGCAGCCCAGAGGAGCTCGGGATTTACAATGAGCAGTTCTTC
.	TRBV9	.	13	TRBJ1-2	CASATDWNYGYTF	TGTGCCAGCGCAACCGACTGGAACTATGGCTACACCTTC
TRBD2	TRBV27	.	16	TRBJ2-2	CASSTRLAGGSGELFF	TGTGCCAGCAGTACGAGGCTAGCGGGAGGCTCCGGGGAGCTGTTTTTT
TRBD2	TRBV6-1	.	15	TRBJ2-1	CASSEGLAGANEQFF	TGTGCCAGCAGTGAGGGACTAGCGGGGGCCAATGAGCAGTTCTTC
TRBD2	TRBV2	once	15	TRBJ2-1	CASRRGTSESNEQFF	TGTGCCAGCAGGAGGGGGACTAGTGAGAGCAATGAGCAGTTCTTC
TRBD1	TRBV7-6	.	16	TRBJ1-3	CASSLADRRAGNTIYF	TGTGCCAGCAGCTTAGCGGACAGGAGGGCTGGAAACACCATATATTTT
TRBD1	TRBV4-2	.	16	TRBJ2-2	CASSSGTGAGTGELFF	TGTGCCAGCAGCTCCGGGACAGGGGCGGGAACCGGGGAGCTGTTTTTT
.	TRBV9	.	14	TRBJ2-2	CASRKHANTGELFF	TGTGCCAGCAGGAAACATGCGAACACCGGGGAGCTGTTTTTT
TRBD2	TRBV18	.	15	TRBJ2-1	CASSPTSGQLNEQFF	TGTGCCAGCTCACCTACTAGCGGGCAGTTGAATGAGCAGTTCTTC
.	TRBV14	.	12	TRBJ2-7	CASSRGFDEQYF	TGTGCCAGCAGCCGAGGGTTCGACGAGCAGTACTTC
.	TRBV28	.	14	TRBJ1-2	CASSLAGRDYGYTF	TGTGCCAGCAGTTTGGCGGGGAGGGACTATGGCTACACCTTC
TRBD1	TRBV29-1	.	14	TRBJ1-1	CSVERTGAHTEAFF	TGCAGCGTTGAACGGACAGGGGCCCACACTGAAGCTTTCTTT
.	TRBV15	.	13	TRBJ1-2	CATSRRHVTYPSF	TGTGCCACCAGCAGACGACACGTTACTTATCCCTCCTTC
.	TRBV13	many	14	TRBJ2-7	CASSPSPQGYEQYF	TGTGCCAGCAGCCCCTCCCCCCAGGGGTACGAGCAGTACTTC
TRBD2	TRBV4-2	.	16	TRBJ2-3	CASSQGPAGGGDTQYF	TGTGCCAGCAGCCAAGGTCCTGCGGGGGGAGGGGATACGCAGTATTTT
TRBD1	TRBV18	.	15	TRBJ1-1	CASSPYRQGDTEAFF	TGTGCCAGCTCACCATACAGACAGGGGGACACTGAAGCTTTCTTT